This TCR beta chain was sequenced during a study of blood T cell repertoires in COVID-19. Data came from immunoSEQ multiplex PCR; TCRdb stores just in-frame clones and leaves some out. The sample has 170,000 or so clones, 70% to 90% seen once; the top ten hold roughly 7%. Sequencing was carried out using peripheral blood. This sequence was found in a man aged 50-60 years with active or convalescent COVID-19.

CDR3 sequence (DNA): TGTGCCAGCAGTTTCCCACTAAACATTCAGTACTTC. It yields the protein CASSFPLNIQYF. V is TRBV12-3 or TRBV12-4 and J is TRBJ2-4; D gene ambiguous. V shed 3 bases and J shed 6 bases, with 6 bases lying between them. There are 12 residues in the CDR3.